Presented here are 25 T cell receptor delta chains from one specimen sequenced in a study of gamma-delta chains in newborns, infants, children. TCRdb re-identified clones in the reads via CATT. The data contain roughly 11,000 delta-chain clones, around 8.8% of them seen just once; the ten biggest clones take up 3% to 4%. Sequences were obtained from blood. Receptor source: a child who was a newborn, infant or young child, either healthy, febrile or measles-vaccinated (not recorded which).

In its sample, this clone was seen a few times. V is TRDV2 and J is TRDJ1; 13 bases align to TRDD3. This CDR3 is built from 18 residues. The germline gives CDR1 GEAIGNYY, CDR2 EKD. Trimming removed 1 base from V and 3 bases from J; junction bases left unmatched: 10. The CDR3 nucleotides are TGTGCCTGTGACACGGTTAAACTGGGGGATACGGGGTCCGATAAACTCATCTTT. Protein sequence: CACDTVKLGDTGSDKLIF.

This clone appeared a few times. This chain links TRDV2 with TRDJ1; D remains ambiguous. The germline CDR1 and CDR2 sequences are GEAIGNYY and EKD. V was clipped by 1 base and J by 1 base, with 6 bases between them. The CDR3 loop spans 13 amino acids. The CDR3: CACDTWSTDKLIF. The CDR3 DNA follows: TGTGCCTGTGACACGTGGTCCACCGATAAACTCATCTTT.

A remark on this clone: Other nucleotide sequences from this sample produce the same CDR3. V usage is TRDV2 and J usage is TRDJ1; 9 bases map to TRDD3. Germline V gene data show CDR1 as GEAIGNYY and CDR2 as EKD. The CDR3 sequence is 23 residues long. The V gene end was trimmed by 3 bases and the J gene end by 4 bases; junction bases not matched to a gene: 32. This chain's CDR3 is CACDPVRSPKSGDTPPWVDKLIF. In DNA, the CDR3 is TGTGCCTGTGACCCCGTCCGTTCTCCCAAATCGGGGGATACACCTCCATGGGTCGATAAACTCATCTTT.

This chain uses TRDV2 with TRDJ2, with D tentatively TRDD3 (5 bases). Trimming removed 1 base at V and 0 bases at J, with 17 bases between. This CDR3 comprises 18 residues. Germline values: CDR1 GEAIGNYY, CDR2 EKD. The CDR3 DNA sequence: TGTGCCTGTGACACTCTCAGGGATCGGAGGGCTTTGACAGCACAACTCTTCTTT. Amino acid sequence: CACDTLRDRRALTAQLFF.

The chain combines TRDV2 with TRDJ1; 7 bases agree with TRDD3. Germline lookup yields CDR1 GEAIGNYY and CDR2 EKD. The V and J ends lost 0 bases and 1 base, in that order; junction bases with no gene match: 16. The CDR3 runs to 19 residues. The CDR3 DNA reads TGTGCCTGTGACACCATTACACTACCTGGAGGGGGATCCACCGATAAACTCATCTTT. It yields the protein CACDTITLPGGGSTDKLIF.

On this clone: Other DNA sequences of this sample code for an identical CDR3. For the CDR3, the DNA is TGTGCCTGTGACACACTGGGGGATACCTCCTGGGACACCCGACAGATGTTTTTC. As protein: CACDTLGDTSWDTRQMFF. V and J are TRDV2 and TRDJ3; 12 nucleotides align to TRDD3. This CDR3 is 18 amino acids long. Trimming at V came to 1 base and at J to 0 bases, leaving 0 bases not matched to a gene. Germline V gives CDR1 GEAIGNYY, CDR2 EKD.

In its sample, this clone was seen a few times. V usage is TRDV2 and J usage is TRDJ1; TRDD3 agrees at 12 bases. Germline CDR1 reads GEAIGNYY; CDR2 reads EKD. The CDR3 length is 21 residues. After removal of 0 bases from V and 1 base from J, the junction contained 17 bases not matched to a gene. In nucleotides, the CDR3 is TGTGCCTGTGACACCGTTGTACTGGGGGATACAGGGTCCCGGACCACCGATAAACTCATCTTT. The encoded protein is CACDTVVLGDTGSRTTDKLIF.

In DNA, the CDR3 is TGTGCCTGTGACACCCTGGCGCTGGGGGATACGTCAAAGTCGGATAAACTCATCTTT. Translation gives CACDTLALGDTSKSDKLIF. The genes are TRDV2 and TRDJ1, with 12 positions matching TRDD3. The CDR3 contains 19 residues. Looked up from germline, CDR1 is GEAIGNYY and CDR2 is EKD. Trimming cost V 0 bases and J 5 bases; bases outside gene matches: 15.

In its sample, this clone was seen a few times. The chain joins TRDV2 to TRDJ1; TRDD3 matches at 9 bases. Trimming took 1 base from V and 2 from J; bases not matched to a gene: 13. The CDR3 has 18 amino acids. Per the germline V gene, CDR1 is GEAIGNYY and CDR2 is EKD. This chain's CDR3 is CACDTMVSWGINTDKLIF. DNA of the CDR3: TGTGCCTGTGACACAATGGTAAGCTGGGGGATTAATACCGATAAACTCATCTTT.

This clone was recorded a few times. The V gene is TRDV2, the J gene TRDJ3, with 9 bases aligning to TRDD3. Losses at the gene ends were 0 bases for V and 0 bases for J; bases not matched to a gene: 5. Germline V gene lookup returns CDR1 GEAIGNYY and CDR2 EKD. This CDR3 comprises 19 residues. The CDR3 spells CACDTGMGDSSWDTRQMFF. CDR3 DNA: TGTGCCTGTGACACCGGAATGGGGGATAGCTCCTGGGACACCCGACAGATGTTTTTC.

This clone came up a few times. This chain joins TRDV2 and TRDJ1, with 7 nucleotides matching TRDD3. From germline, CDR1 is GEAIGNYY and CDR2 EKD. The CDR3 is 16 amino acids. The V and J ends lost 1 base and 0 bases, in that order; junction bases with no gene match: 7. The CDR3 is CACDTLGGHDTDKLIF. The CDR3 region has the DNA TGTGCCTGTGACACTCTGGGGGGGCATGACACCGATAAACTCATCTTT.

This chain links TRDV2 with TRDJ1; 11 bases are shared with TRDD3. Germline loops: CDR1 GEAIGNYY, CDR2 EKD. The V segment lost 3 bases and the J segment 1 base; nucleotides outside the gene matches: 3. This CDR3 comprises 15 residues. The DNA for the CDR3 is TGTGCCTGTGACCCACTGGGGGATAGCACCGATAAACTCATCTTT. This encodes CACDPLGDSTDKLIF.

The rearrangement joins TRDV2 to TRDJ1; 8 nucleotides align to TRDD3. The J gene, not given by TCRdb, was assigned here from a germline match of the nucleotide sequence. Germline CDR1 is GEAIGNYY and CDR2 is EKD. The V and J ends lost 0 bases and 0 bases, in that order; junction bases with no gene match: 20. CDR3 length: 21 residues. CDR3 sequence (DNA): TGTGCCTGTGACACCCTGACACCTACTACTGGGGGGATATTCTACACCGATAAACTCATCTTT. It is translated as CACDTLTPTTGGIFYTDKLIF.

This clone has just a few counts. This chain uses TRDV2 with TRDJ3; 9 bases are a match to TRDD3. There are 18 residues in the CDR3. Germline V gene data show CDR1 as GEAIGNYY and CDR2 as EKD. V lost 0 bases and J lost 2; bases outside the gene matches: 4. The CDR3 DNA reads TGTGCCTGTGACACCGCGGGGGATACAGCCTGGGACACCCGACAGATGTTTTTC. It is translated as CACDTAGDTAWDTRQMFF.

This clone was observed a few times. Other DNA sequences from this sample encode an identical CDR3 as well. This chain joins TRDV2 and TRDJ3; 11 nucleotides align to TRDD3. Germline CDR1 GEAIGNYY, CDR2 EKD. The J segment lost 1 base and the V segment lost 1 base, leaving 2 bases of the junction unmatched. The CDR3 is 18 amino acids. The CDR3 region has the DNA TGTGCCTGTGACACTGGGGGATACGCTTCCTGGGACACCCGACAGATGTTTTTC. It encodes CACDTGGYASWDTRQMFF.

The DNA for the CDR3 is TGTGCCTGTGGCACCGTAGGAAAACTGGGGGACCTGCCTCGACTCATCTTT. Amino acids: CACGTVGKLGDLPRLIF. The assigned J gene is TRDJ1, but the V gene is uncalled; the table's D call TRDD3 went unverified against the DNA. This CDR3 spans 17 amino acids.

There are a few counts of this clone. The J gene is TRDJ1, the V gene TRDV2; 9 bases fit TRDD3. With 1 base clipped from V and 4 bases from J, the junction kept 3 bases outside the gene matches. This CDR3 is 14 amino acids long. CDR1 GEAIGNYY and CDR2 EKD come from the germline V gene. This chain's CDR3 is CACDTVGIRDKLIF. The CDR3 DNA sequence: TGTGCCTGTGACACGGTGGGGATACGCGATAAACTCATCTTT.

There are a few counts of this clone. The chain couples TRDV2 to TRDJ1; 13 nucleotides agree with TRDD3. V dropped 0 bases and J dropped 4; count of bases not matched to a gene: 10. In germline, CDR1 is GEAIGNYY, CDR2 EKD. The CDR3 length is 18 residues. CDR3 sequence (DNA): TGTGCCTGTGACACCATAACTGGGGGATACGCACGGAGCGATAAACTCATCTTT. Translated, it gives CACDTITGGYARSDKLIF.

The V gene went uncalled, while the J gene is TRDJ1; the table gives TRDD3 as D, unverified against the DNA. This CDR3 region has 17 residues. The CDR3 protein is CACDPLSLLGDSDKLIF. As DNA, the CDR3 is TGTGCCTGTGACCCCTTATCCTTACTGGGGGATTCCGATAAACTCATCTTT.

By share, this clone ranks as medium-sized. This sequence joins TRDV2 and TRDJ1; 7 bases are a match to TRDD3. From germline, CDR1 is GEAIGNYY and CDR2 EKD. The CDR3 contains 15 residues. Losses at the gene ends were 1 base for V and 4 bases for J; bases not matched to a gene: 8. CDR3 residues: CACDTAGGTRDKLIF. CDR3 in DNA: TGTGCCTGTGACACTGCTGGGGGTACACGCGATAAACTCATCTTT.

This chain connects TRDV2 to TRDJ3; D possibly corresponds to TRDD3 (6 bases). Germline CDR1 reads GEAIGNYY; CDR2 reads EKD. The ends were cut back, 0 bases at V and 0 bases at J, with 14 bases in the middle. CDR3 length: 19 residues. Here the CDR3 DNA reads TGTGCCTGTGACACCGTAGGGGATTCGAGCTCCTGGGACACCCGACAGATGTTTTTC. Protein sequence: CACDTVGDSSSWDTRQMFF.

V gene TRDV2 combines with J gene TRDJ1; the match to TRDD3 covers 7 bases. Germline loops: CDR1 GEAIGNYY, CDR2 EKD. The CDR3 sequence is 18 residues long. V lost 0 bases, J lost 0 bases, and 12 bases stayed unmatched. CDR3 amino acids: CACDTVLGDPAYTDKLIF. CDR3 DNA: TGTGCCTGTGACACCGTGTTGGGGGACCCGGCGTACACCGATAAACTCATCTTT.

This clone was counted a few times. The J gene was identified as TRDJ3, and no V gene was called; the DNA was not compared with TRDD3, the D call given in the table. The CDR3 extends over 22 amino acids. The CDR3 spells CACDTFTGGYYPLSWDTRQMFF. The CDR3 DNA sequence: TGTGCCTGTGACACCTTTACTGGGGGATACTACCCCCTCTCCTGGGACACCCGACAGATGTTTTTC.

This clone was seen a single time. There is no V gene call, and the J gene is TRDJ1; the table calls TRDD3, which could not be checked here. The CDR3 extends over 18 amino acids. CDR3 sequence reads: CACDSMFVGITTTDKLIF. The CDR3 DNA reads TGTGCCTGTGACTCCATGTTTGTGGGGATAACTACCACCGATAAACTCATCTTT.

This clone was seen a handful of times. CDR3 in amino acids: CACDTLGDPHLTAQLFF. CDR3 nucleotide sequence: TGTGCCTGTGACACGCTGGGGGATCCCCATTTGACAGCACAACTCTTCTTT. The chain recombines TRDV2 with TRDJ2, with 9 bases aligning to TRDD3. The trim removed 1 base at V and 1 base at J, leaving 6 bases unmatched. The CDR3 has 17 amino acids. Germline values: CDR1 GEAIGNYY, CDR2 EKD.